This record looks at one T cell receptor beta chain sequence and its context. Its target is unknown. The authors sequenced patients whose flow cytometry had shown CD8+CD57+ cell expansion. Every patient was diagnosed with severe acquired aplastic anemia. Patients were treatment-naive when blood was sampled. The record originates from a study of CD8+CD57+ T cells in acquired aplastic anemia. For the study at large: The mean DNA yield obtained from sorted CD4+ and CD8+ cells came to approximately 3 ug. Regarding the study as a whole: There were 25 to 35 CD8+ CDR3 sequences that occurred in both patients and controls.

For CDR3 and TCR beta VDJ profiling, genomic DNA was the template used. TCRdb used MiXCR to reprocess the reads, holding one entry per CDR3 protein. In the table there are 150,000 to 200,000 distinct CDR3 sequences, 71% of which are singletons. V was cut by 4 bases and J by 8 bases, with 16 bases left in between. The CDR3 runs 14 residues. Germline values: CDR1 SGDLS, CDR2 YYNGEE. Specimen: sorted CD4+, CD8+, or CD8+CD57+ T cells (not recorded which) from PBMCs. The V call is TRBV9, the J call TRBJ2-1; possibly TRBD2 for D (6 bases). The receptor comes from a human donor with aplastic anemia. The CDR3 DNA is TGTGCCAGCAGCCCGGGCGGGACGGGGGATGAGCAGTTCTTC. This codes for CASSPGGTGDEQFF.